The rows below give T cell receptor beta chains drawn from one sample of a study of T-cell memory formation after mild COVID-19. TCRdb reprocessed the 5' RACE reads with MiXCR, giving one entry per CDR3 protein. The data show roughly 500,000 distinct CDR3 sequences, roughly 20% seen once. The material sequenced was PBMCs or a T cell subset sorted from them (not recorded which). The receptors were sampled from an adult woman who had mild COVID-19 (a few samples of this study predate the infection). Cell type and time point are not known. Each CDR3 is given with its conserved first and last residue. The D gene is left open where the match is weak. Clone size, where shown, is once, few, many, or a class for clones that have expanded.

j_call	clone_size	d_call	v_call	cdr3_nt	cdr3_aa
TRBJ2-1	NA	TRBD1	TRBV5-6	TGTGCCAGCAGCTCTCCACAGGGGGCCCAACTGCAGTTCTTC	CASSSPQGAQLQFF
TRBJ1-5	NA	NA	TRBV19	TGTGCCAGTAGTCCCCAGACCGGCAATCAGCCCCAGCATTTT	CASSPQTGNQPQHF
TRBJ2-7	few	TRBD1	TRBV30	TGTGCCTGGAGTGTCGGCAGGGGGCCTTACGAGCAGTACTTC	CAWSVGRGPYEQYF
TRBJ2-5	NA	TRBD1	TRBV2	TGTGCCAGCAGTGAAGGGACAGGCAAAGAGACCCAGTACTTC	CASSEGTGKETQYF
TRBJ1-4	NA	TRBD1	TRBV5-1	TGCGCCAGCAGCTACCATACAGGGGGCGAAATTACTAATGAAAAACTGTTTTTT	CASSYHTGGEITNEKLFF
TRBJ2-7	few	TRBD1	TRBV7-2	TGTGCCAGCAGCGGGGACAGGGTCCAACACGAGCAGTACTTC	CASSGDRVQHEQYF
TRBJ2-3	NA	TRBD2	TRBV18	TGTGCCAGCTCACCACTAGCGGGAGACACAGATACGCAGTATTTT	CASSPLAGDTDTQYF
TRBJ2-3	few	NA	TRBV18	TGTGCCAGCTCACCATGGGAGGCCCCTGCTAATGCGCAGTATTTT	CASSPWEAPANAQYF
TRBJ2-1	NA	TRBD2	TRBV12-3/TRBV12-4	TGTGCCAGCAGTTACCGACTAGCGGGGTACTCCTACAATGAGCAGTTCTTC	CASSYRLAGYSYNEQFF
TRBJ2-7	NA	NA	TRBV20-1	TGCAGTGCGCGCCACCCACGGCAGGCTCGCTACGAGCAGTACTTC	CSARHPRQARYEQYF
TRBJ2-3	NA	NA	TRBV6-1	TGTGCCTGCAGGAGGGGGCAGCCCAGCACAGATACGCAGTATTTT	CACRRGQPSTDTQYF
TRBJ2-1	few	NA	TRBV12-3/TRBV12-4	TGTGCCAGCAGTAAGACTAGTTACAATGAGCAGTTCTTC	CASSKTSYNEQFF
TRBJ2-5	many	NA	TRBV24-1	TGTGCCACCAGTGACTCCCCCCTGAGAGAGACCCAGTACTTC	CATSDSPLRETQYF
TRBJ2-1	few	NA	TRBV14	TGTGCCAGCAGCCAACCTGGGACCAACCTTAACTTAGATGAGCAGTTCTTC	CASSQPGTNLNLDEQFF
TRBJ2-1	NA	NA	TRBV7-6	TGTGCCAGCAGCTTAGCGTTCGCAGACGACCGTTACAATGAGCAGTTCTTC	CASSLAFADDRYNEQFF
TRBJ1-1	few	NA	TRBV6-2/TRBV6-3	TGTGCCAGCAGTTACGGGACACTGATGAACACTGAAGCTTTCTTT	CASSYGTLMNTEAFF
TRBJ2-3	few	TRBD1	TRBV27	TGTGCCAGCAGTTGGACAGGGCCGACAGATACGCAGTATTTT	CASSWTGPTDTQYF
TRBJ2-1	few	NA	TRBV12-3/TRBV12-4	TGTGCCAGCGCCCAGGCGGAGAGCTCCTACAATGAGCAGTTCTTC	CASAQAESSYNEQFF
TRBJ2-7	many	NA	TRBV5-5	TGTGCCAGCAGCCGTACGACGGGGGCCTACGAGCAGTACTTC	CASSRTTGAYEQYF
TRBJ2-3	NA	TRBD2	TRBV10-3	TGTGCCATCAGAGGACTAGCGGGAGGCACAGATACGCAGTATTTT	CAIRGLAGGTDTQYF
TRBJ1-1	few	NA	TRBV15	TGTGCCACCCGGGTCGACACCAACACTGAAGCTTTCTTT	CATRVDTNTEAFF
TRBJ2-3	few	NA	TRBV27	TGTGCCAGCAGTTACACTAGCCGGGGTTCCCATACGCAGTATTTT	CASSYTSRGSHTQYF
TRBJ1-1	NA	TRBD1	TRBV12-3/TRBV12-4	TGTGCCAGCAGATGGGACAGGGTGAACACTGAAGCTTTCTTT	CASRWDRVNTEAFF
TRBJ2-7	NA	TRBD1	TRBV6-2/TRBV6-3	TGTGCCAGCCGGGACAGCGGTTTGGAGCAGTACTTC	CASRDSGLEQYF
TRBJ1-2	NA	NA	TRBV7-9	TGTGCCAGCAGGGACGCGACAGGCCGCTATGGCTACACCTTC	CASRDATGRYGYTF
TRBJ2-5	NA	TRBD1	TRBV5-4	TGTGCCACCCGCCGGACAGGGGATCAAGAGACCCAGTACTTC	CATRRTGDQETQYF
TRBJ1-4	few	NA	TRBV5-1	TGCGCCAGCAGCTCGAGCCTAACTGATAATAATGAAAAACTGTTTTTT	CASSSSLTDNNEKLFF
TRBJ2-1	NA	NA	TRBV27	TGTGCCAGCAGTTCGCCACCGCGGGAATATTTCTTC	CASSSPPREYFF
TRBJ2-7	few	TRBD1	TRBV7-6	TGTGCCAGCAGCTCGCCGGGACAGGGGCCCTACGAGCAGTACTTC	CASSSPGQGPYEQYF
TRBJ1-2	few	NA	TRBV4-1	TGCGCCAGCAGCCACTCGAGGGGCTCTAGTTATGGCTACACCTTC	CASSHSRGSSYGYTF